This T cell receptor beta chain was sequenced during a study of blood T cell repertoires in COVID-19. About the study: Sample material is recorded as cDNA or gDNA derived from T cells, B-cell-depleted T cells, or PBMCs.

Germline assignment: CDR1 MGHRA and CDR2 YSYEKL. J gave up 1 base and V 0 bases, and 4 bases lay outside the gene matches. The CDR3 totals 17 residues. In the source study's methods: Reference gene primer amplification yielded estimated nucleated cell counts. Measured with immunoSEQ multiplex PCR; TCRdb has only the in-frame clones, and not every one. The V and J calls and clone size are taken from that table; D and trimming were inferred from the DNA. Of around 150,000 clones listed, around 85% were seen once; the top ten hold over 3%. What was sequenced was peripheral blood. The genes are TRBV4-1 and TRBJ1-5; 9 positions match TRBD1. This sequence originates from a human donor with acute or convalescent COVID-19. The donor label of this sample is uncertain. In nucleotides, the CDR3 is TGCGCCAGCAGCCAAGATCCCGGGACAGGGAGCAATCAGCCCCAGCATTTT. Translating it yields CASSQDPGTGSNQPQHF.